These T cell receptor beta chains were read from a single sample in a study of shared clonotypes between healthy human individuals. The data were produced by immunoSEQ multiplex PCR, yet TCRdb's version contains in-frame clones alone and is incomplete. The sample yields roughly 2.5 million clones, over 85% seen once. The sequenced sample consisted of naive CD4+ T cells sorted from blood. The receptors were sampled from a man aged 18 to 30 in good health. CDR3s include the opening cysteine and the closing phenylalanine or tryptophan. A D gene is named only where the DNA matches it firmly. Rows may omit the clone size; those that give it use once, few, many or a size class.

cdr3_aa,cdr3_nt,v_call,clone_size,j_call,d_call
CASSQVPGQGPGGYTF,TGCGCCAGCAGCCAAGTGCCGGGACAGGGGCCCGGTGGCTACACCTTC,TRBV4-3,NA,TRBJ1-2,TRBD1
CASSGRALGMNTEAFF,TGCGCCAGCAGCGGCAGGGCGCTTGGTATGAACACTGAAGCTTTCTTT,TRBV5-1,once,TRBJ1-1,NA
CASRFRTGVGEAFF,TGTGCCAGCAGGTTCCGGACAGGGGTTGGTGAAGCTTTCTTT,TRBV6-5,NA,TRBJ1-1,TRBD1
CASSMPGQGSGNTQYF,TGTGCCAGTAGTATGCCCGGACAGGGTAGTGGCAATACGCAGTATTTT,TRBV19,NA,TRBJ2-3,TRBD1
CASIGIYGYTF,TGTGCCAGCATCGGCATTTATGGCTACACCTTC,TRBV7-9,few,TRBJ1-2,NA
CASIGSGREAFF,TGTGCCAGCATCGGGAGCGGGAGGGAAGCTTTCTTT,TRBV27,NA,TRBJ1-1,NA
CASSLPLGEQFF,TGTGCCAGCAGCTTACCCTTAGGTGAGCAGTTCTTC,TRBV11-3,NA,TRBJ2-1,NA
CASSLDRLDGTQYF,TGTGCCAGCAGCTTAGATAGGTTGGACGGGACCCAGTACTTC,TRBV11-2,NA,TRBJ2-5,NA
CASSSDTADTGELFF,TGCGCCAGCAGCAGCGACACGGCGGACACCGGGGAGCTGTTTTTT,TRBV5-1,NA,TRBJ2-2,NA
CASSYSVETQYF,TGTGCCAGCAGTTATTCTGTGGAGACCCAGTACTTC,TRBV6-6,once,TRBJ2-5,NA
CASSTAGKSASPLHF,TGCGCCAGCTCGACCGCGGGGAAATCTGCTTCACCCCTCCACTTT,TRBV5-1,once,TRBJ1-6,NA
CAWTPSGYRGRRETQYF,TGTGCCTGGACTCCCTCAGGGTACAGGGGGAGGAGAGAGACCCAGTACTTC,TRBV30,NA,TRBJ2-5,TRBD1
CSVEMYAGFSYNEQFF,TGCAGCGTTGAAATGTACGCGGGTTTTTCCTACAATGAGCAGTTCTTC,TRBV29-1,NA,TRBJ2-1,NA
CASSEALAGLGPYNEQFF,TGTGCCAGCAGTGAAGCTTTGGCGGGGCTTGGACCTTACAATGAGCAGTTCTTC,TRBV6-1,NA,TRBJ2-1,NA
CASSIRQNTEAFF,TGTGCCAGTAGTATCCGACAGAACACTGAAGCTTTCTTT,TRBV19,few,TRBJ1-1,NA
CASSPRTGAGKGETQYF,TGCGCCAGCAGCCCCAGGACAGGCGCGGGTAAGGGAGAGACCCAGTACTTC,TRBV5-1,NA,TRBJ2-5,TRBD1
CASSIGLARSSEQYF,TGTGCCAGTAGTATCGGGCTAGCTCGATCCTCCGAGCAGTACTTC,TRBV19,NA,TRBJ2-7,NA
CASRKVYPTGGYEQYF,TGTGCCAGCAGGAAAGTTTATCCGACAGGGGGCTACGAGCAGTACTTC,TRBV27,NA,TRBJ2-7,TRBD1
CASSLRYSNQPQHF,TGTGCCAGCAGCTTAAGGTATAGCAATCAGCCCCAGCATTTT,TRBV5-6,NA,TRBJ1-5,NA
CASSRDSGNTIYF,TGTGCCAGCAGCCGGGACAGCGGAAACACCATATATTTT,TRBV6-5,NA,TRBJ1-3,TRBD1
CASMVLGFRQAFF,TGTGCCAGTATGGTGCTAGGTTTCCGCCAAGCTTTCTTT,TRBV19,few,TRBJ1-1,NA
CASSQHPNRVGDQPQHF,TGCGCCAGCAGCCAACACCCGAACAGGGTCGGGGATCAGCCCCAGCATTTT,TRBV4-1,NA,TRBJ1-5,NA
CASSKDSRYGYTF,TGTGCCAGCAGCAAGGACAGCCGCTATGGCTACACCTTC,TRBV25-1,once,TRBJ1-2,NA
CASRGQAPYNQPQHF,TGTGCCAGCAGGGGACAGGCCCCCTACAATCAGCCCCAGCATTTT,TRBV6-1,NA,TRBJ1-5,TRBD1
CASSKWGSYEQYF,TGTGCCAGCTCCAAGTGGGGGTCCTACGAGCAGTACTTC,TRBV27,NA,TRBJ2-7,NA
CASRPRTSGIYEQYF,TGTGCCAGCAGACCTCGGACTAGCGGCATCTACGAGCAGTACTTC,TRBV6-5,once,TRBJ2-7,TRBD2